This is a list of T cell receptor beta chains from one sample in a study of post-analysis software for immune sequencing data. TCRdb redid the calling of the PCR reads with MiXCR, one entry per CDR3 protein. This table has approximately 440,000 distinct CDR3 sequences, under 55% appearing once. The sample was blood. The receptors shown here come from a girl aged 5 to 17 with multiple sclerosis. Each CDR3 is given with its conserved first and last residue. The D gene is left open where the match is weak. Some rows have no size entry. The others give once, few or many, or a class for an expanded clone.

clone_size j_call v_call d_call cdr3_nt cdr3_aa
few TRBJ2-3 TRBV2 TRBD2 TGTGCCAGCAGTGGGCAGGAGTGGGGGACTACCAGCACAGATACGCAGTATTTT CASSGQEWGTTSTDTQYF
- TRBJ2-7 TRBV28 TRBD1 TGTGCCAGCAGTTGGGGGACAGCCCTCTACTCCTACGAGCAGTACTTC CASSWGTALYSYEQYF
- TRBJ2-1 TRBV12-3/TRBV12-4 - TGTGCCAGCAGCCTCGAGACAGGGACTAAAGGTGAGCAGTTCTTC CASSLETGTKGEQFF
- TRBJ2-7 TRBV20-1 - TGCAGGACGGCTAGCGCCCTTCCCTACGAGCAGTACTTC CRTASALPYEQYF
- TRBJ2-5 TRBV10-3 TRBD2 TGTGCCATCAGTGGCCGTCGAGGGCTAGCGGGAGAGAGAGAGACCCAGTACTTC CAISGRRGLAGERETQYF
- TRBJ1-2 TRBV5-1 - TGCGCCAGCAGCTTGGAGGACAGTAACTATGGCTACACCTTC CASSLEDSNYGYTF
- TRBJ2-7 TRBV12-3/TRBV12-4 - TGTGCCAGCAATAACTACCCTGACGAGCAGTACTTC CASNNYPDEQYF
- TRBJ2-5 TRBV11-2 - TGTGCCAGCAGCCCACCGGACAGGCGGGGAGAGACCCAGTACTTC CASSPPDRRGETQYF
few TRBJ2-5 TRBV20-1 TRBD1 TGCAGTGCTAGAGGGGCAGGGGGTAACCAAGAGACCCAGTACTTC CSARGAGGNQETQYF
- TRBJ2-7 TRBV28 TRBD1 TGTGCCAGCATTTCCGGGACAGGGCTTTACGAGCAGTACTTC CASISGTGLYEQYF
- TRBJ2-1 TRBV10-2 - TGCGCCGGCAGTGAGTTAGAGGCTAGCTTCAATCCCAGTGAGCAGTTCTTC CAGSELEASFNPSEQFF
many TRBJ2-5 TRBV7-6 - TGTGCCAGCAGATTTCCGGAGGAACAAGAGACCCAGTACTTC CASRFPEEQETQYF
- TRBJ2-7 TRBV6-5 - TGTGCCAGCAGACCGACTCCTAGGGTTTTTTACGAGCAGTACTTC CASRPTPRVFYEQYF
- TRBJ2-3 TRBV14 TRBD2 TGTGCCAGCAGCCATCCAGCGGGAGGGAGGGATACGCAGTATTTT CASSHPAGGRDTQYF
- TRBJ2-3 TRBV7-2 TRBD2 TGTGCCAGCAGCTCAACTCGAGCCTATAGCGGGAGGGCCTGGGATACGCAGTATTTT CASSSTRAYSGRAWDTQYF
- TRBJ2-1 TRBV20-1 - TGCAGTGCTAGAGAGGGCGGAGCCTACAATGAGCAGTTCTTC CSAREGGAYNEQFF
- TRBJ1-5 TRBV7-8 - TGTGCCAGCAGCTTAGTGGGGTATAGCAATCAGCCCCAGCATTTT CASSLVGYSNQPQHF
few TRBJ2-5 TRBV10-3 - TGTGCCATCAGTACCGGGGCCCAAGAGACCCAGTACTTC CAISTGAQETQYF
- TRBJ2-5 TRBV12-3/TRBV12-4 - TGTGCCAGCAGTTTTTCAGGCGGGGAGACCCAGTACTTC CASSFSGGETQYF
- TRBJ1-2 TRBV6-1 - TGTGCCAGCATCCGATCACTAGGTGGTTTTACTAACCATGGCTACACCTTC CASIRSLGGFTNHGYTF
- TRBJ1-5 TRBV9 - TGTGCCAGCAGCGTAGATGGGCAGATCAATCAGCCCCAGCATTTT CASSVDGQINQPQHF
- TRBJ2-3 TRBV7-9 - TGTGCCAGCAGCTTCGGTATAGGGTCTAAGCGTTCGGAAGATACGCAGTATTTT CASSFGIGSKRSEDTQYF
- TRBJ2-7 TRBV15 TRBD2 TGTGACACCAGCAGAGAGGGACTAGCGGGAGCTCCCTCCTACGAGCAGTACTTC CDTSREGLAGAPSYEQYF
once TRBJ1-5 TRBV5-4 TRBD1 TGTGCCAGCAGCACCACGCCCGGGACAGGGAGCAATCAGCCCCAGCATTTT CASSTTPGTGSNQPQHF
- TRBJ2-4 TRBV20-1 - TGCAGTGCTAGAGATTCGGCGGTACTAGCCAAAAACATTCAGTACTTC CSARDSAVLAKNIQYF
- TRBJ1-5 TRBV20-1 - TGCAGTGCTAGGGGGGACATCGAGACCTATAGCAATCAGCCCCAGCATTTT CSARGDIETYSNQPQHF
few TRBJ1-1 TRBV6-1 - TGTGCCAGCAGTGGCTACAGGCTGAACACTGAAGCTTTCTTT CASSGYRLNTEAFF
medium-sized TRBJ2-7 TRBV5-1 TRBD1 TGCGCCAGCAGCCCCCAGGGGGCATACTACGAGCAGTACTTC CASSPQGAYYEQYF
- TRBJ1-1 TRBV28 - TGTGCCAGCAGTATCGCGACAGGGAACACTGAAGCTTTCTTT CASSIATGNTEAFF